One and the same sample provided the 13 T cell receptor beta chains below, sequenced in a study of blood T cell repertoires in COVID-19. The repertoire was sequenced with immunoSEQ multiplex PCR; TCRdb's copy has only in-frame clones and lacks some. The profile shows 350,000 to 400,000 clones, approximately 90% of them singletons. The sample was PBMCs or T cells enriched from blood (not recorded which). These receptors originate from a middle-aged woman who had been exposed to COVID-19.

The rearrangement uses TRBV3-1 (or the pseudogene TRBV3-2) and TRBJ2-2, with 7 bases lining up with TRBD1. The germline CDR1 and CDR2 sequences are LGHDT and YNNKEL (reference sequence). This CDR3 comprises 16 residues. After removal of 2 bases from V and 0 bases from J, the junction contained 3 bases not matched to a gene. The CDR3 is CASSQHGQANTGELFF. The CDR3 nucleotides are TGTGCCAGCAGCCAACATGGACAGGCGAACACCGGGGAGCTGTTTTTT.

This rearrangement joins TRBV7-3 to TRBJ2-5; 7 bases align to TRBD2. Looked up from germline, CDR1 is SGHTA and CDR2 is FQGTGA. The CDR3 spans 13 residues. V was clipped by 5 bases and J by 5 bases; unmatched bases: 5. CDR3 sequence: CASSPAGAETQYF. As DNA, the CDR3 is TGTGCCAGCAGCCCGGCGGGAGCGGAGACCCAGTACTTC.

This clone was counted once. The chain recombines TRBV5-1 with TRBJ2-3; 15 bases are a match to TRBD2. The V gene's germline CDR1 is SGHRS and CDR2 YFSETQ. Germline trimming cut 2 bases from V and 3 bases from J; bases unmatched to any gene: 4. CDR3 length: 17 residues. CDR3 residues: CASSFRTSGGETDTQYF. The CDR3 coding sequence is TGCGCCAGCAGCTTTCGGACTAGCGGGGGGGAAACAGATACGCAGTATTTT. Combining the CDR3 with reference TRBV5-1 and TRBJ2-3 gives the whole variable domain KAGVTQTPRYLIKTRGQQVTLSCSPISGHRSVSWYQQTPGQGLQFLFEYFSETQRNKGNFPGRFSGRQFSNSRSEMNVSTLELGDSALYLCASSFRTSGGETDTQYFGPGTRLTVL.

The chain is built from TRBV2 and TRBJ1-5; D is unresolved. CDR3 length equals 14 residues. V lost 7 bases, J lost 7 bases, and 17 bases lay in between. From germline, CDR1 is SNHLY and CDR2 FYNNEI. In DNA, the CDR3 is TGTGCCAGCACGGGAGAGAAAATTCGGCAGCCCCAGCATTTT. Translation gives CASTGEKIRQPQHF.

This chain links TRBV11-3 with TRBJ2-7, with D possibly being TRBD2 (5 bases). The V gene lost 2 bases and the J gene lost 6 bases, with 17 bases spanning the gap. The CDR3 spans 15 residues. CDR1 SGHNT and CDR2 YENEEA come from the germline V gene. CDR3 protein: CASSLREREVSEQYF. CDR3 DNA: TGTGCCAGCAGCTTACGGGAAAGGGAAGTGAGCGAGCAGTACTTC.

This chain joins TRBV19 and TRBJ1-1; TRBD1 aligns across 10 bases. The CDR3 extends over 14 amino acids. Germline lookup yields CDR1 LNHDA and CDR2 SQIVND (reference sequence). The V segment lost 6 bases and the J segment 5 bases; nucleotides outside the gene matches: 6. CDR3 loop: CASRGDRGRTEAFF. The CDR3 DNA is TGTGCCAGTAGGGGCGACAGGGGGCGAACTGAAGCTTTCTTT.

V gene TRBV3-1 (or the pseudogene TRBV3-2) combines with J gene TRBJ2-7, with 10 bases lining up with TRBD1. The CDR3 contains 13 residues. Trimming removed 6 bases from V and 3 bases from J; junction bases left unmatched: 2. Germline values: CDR1 LGHDT, CDR2 YNNKEL (reference sequence). This chain's CDR3 is CASRGQGGYEQYF. Written as DNA, the CDR3 is TGTGCCAGCAGAGGACAGGGGGGCTACGAGCAGTACTTC.

Concerning this clone: The sample has other DNA sequences that encode this CDR3 too. This chain joins TRBV24-1 and TRBJ1-1; a possible D gene is TRBD1 (6 bases). V lost 5 bases, J lost 4 bases, and 7 bases lay in between. The V gene's germline CDR1 is KGHDR and CDR2 SFDVKD. The CDR3 has 12 amino acids. The CDR3 nucleotides read TGTGCCACCAGTGGAGGGGGCACTGAAGCTTTCTTT. It translates to CATSGGGTEAFF.

This clone is a singleton in its sample. V and J are TRBV27 and TRBJ1-5; 9 positions match TRBD1. Germline V CDR1 and CDR2: MNHEY, SMNVEV (reference sequence). The CDR3 is 14 amino acids. The ends lost 5 bases at V and 10 bases at J; junction bases unmatched: 9. The CDR3 bases are TGTGCCAGCAGTGAGACAGGGGGTGCTTCTCCCCAGCATTTT. Encoded protein: CASSETGGASPQHF.

The genes are TRBV18 and TRBJ2-1; TRBD2 matches 7 bases. Germline lookup yields CDR1 KGHSH and CDR2 LQKENI. The CDR3 covers 14 residues. V lost 2 bases to trimming and J lost 12 bases; unmatched junction nucleotides: 10. For the CDR3, the DNA is TGTGCCAGCTCACCAGGGGGGGGACCAAGCCGGCAGTTCTTC. Translating it yields CASSPGGGPSRQFF.

A single count supports this clone. This chain joins TRBV18 and TRBJ2-7; 9 bases are a match to TRBD1. The CDR3 extends over 16 amino acids. Trimming at V came to 1 base and at J to 2 bases, leaving 6 bases not matched to a gene. Germline CDR1 reads KGHSH; CDR2 reads LQKENI. The CDR3 nucleotides are TGTGCCAGCTCACCACTCACGGGACAGGGACCCTACGAGCAGTACTTC. Translation: CASSPLTGQGPYEQYF.

The chain combines TRBV18 with TRBJ2-1; 8 bases are shared with TRBD1. The CDR3 is 15 amino acids. V lost 3 bases, J lost 7 bases, and 8 bases stayed unmatched. In germline, CDR1 is KGHSH, CDR2 LQKENI. This CDR3 reads CASSPDRVGGNEQFF. The CDR3 region has the DNA TGTGCCAGCTCACCGGACAGGGTAGGAGGGAATGAGCAGTTCTTC.

The V call is TRBV7-3, the J call TRBJ2-5; possible D gene TRBD2, 6 bases. The germline V and J ends were trimmed by 0 bases and 5 bases, with 10 bases remaining between them. The CDR3 loop spans 14 amino acids. CDR1 and CDR2 from the germline V gene are SGHTA and FQGTGA. CDR3 region: CASSLTGGSETQYF. In DNA form, the CDR3 reads TGTGCCAGCAGCTTAACGGGGGGTTCGGAGACCCAGTACTTC.